The T cell receptor beta chain under discussion was sequenced for a study of shared clonotypes between healthy human individuals. Worth noting for this clone: The antigen is undetermined.

As processed by the authors: Quality scores were absent from the junction-only immunoSEQ sequences, so filtering differed. Sequencing was performed with immunoSEQ multiplex PCR; in TCRdb, only in-frame clones are kept and a portion is missing. That table supplies the V and J calls and clone size; D and trimming were determined from the DNA. Here the sample spans 850,000 to 1,100,000 clones, around 77% being singletons. CDR3 length: 16 residues. The V end was cut by 7 bases, the J end by 4 bases, with 20 bases between. The germline gives CDR1 GTSNPN, CDR2 SVGIG (reference sequence). Division of CD4+ cells produced a CD45RA+ naive subset and a CD45RA-negative memory subset. General study points: Sequencing depth was predicted to influence how clonotypes are shared among donors. It was the few donors that limited the genetic and exposure-history diversity represented.

The TCR originated in a man younger than 30 in good health. Some clones in this sample may be carry-over from other donors' samples. The V call is TRBV30, the J call TRBJ1-6, with a weak D call TRBD1 (5 bases). Sequencing was done on a sample of memory CD4+ T cells from PBMCs. Subset given: CD45RA-negative fraction. The chain's CDR3 is CASKTNRSSYNSPLHF. The CDR3 DNA is TGTGCCTCCAAAACTAACAGGTCCTCGTATAATTCACCCCTCCACTTT.